This T cell receptor (beta chain) comes out of a study of T cell repertoires in cytomegalovirus infection. One entry per CDR3 protein results from TCRdb running MiXCR on the reads. Of 150,000 to 200,000 distinct CDR3 sequences in the sample, over 13% were seen once. In its sample, this clonotype was seen a few times. The antigen is unknown. Losses at the gene ends were 6 bases for V and 3 bases for J; bases not matched to a gene: 14. Germline CDR1 and CDR2: SGHRS and YFSETQ. The CDR3 covers 16 residues. Whole-study results and caveats: Cumulative public TCR beta family frequency identified carriers of CMV plus the relevant HLA.

The chain recombines TRBV5-1 with TRBJ1-1; 7 nucleotides align to TRBD1. Sequencing used PBMCs. The source is a human donor in good health (CMV status not recorded). Some clones in this sample may be carry-over from other donors' samples. The CDR3 region has the DNA TGCGCCAGCACCTCCCCTGGCAACACAGGGGACACTGAAGCTTTCTTT. Residues: CASTSPGNTGDTEAFF. The whole variable domain, filled in from reference TRBV5-1 and TRBJ1-1, reads KAGVTQTPRYLIKTRGQQVTLSCSPISGHRSVSWYQQTPGQGLQFLFEYFSETQRNKGNFPGRFSGRQFSNSRSEMNVSTLELGDSALYLCASTSPGNTGDTEAFFGQGTRLTVV.